Listed here are 24 T cell receptor beta chains from one sample, sequenced in a study of early T cells in non-severe SARS-CoV-2 infection. TCRdb used MiXCR to reprocess the 5' RACE reads, holding one entry per CDR3 protein. The repertoire holds around 99,000 distinct CDR3 sequences, with around 10% as singletons. Sequenced input: whole blood. Receptor source: an adult who was a healthcare worker with PCR-confirmed SARS-CoV-2 infection or an uninfected control (not recorded which).

At least ten counts were recorded for this clonotype. The chain links TRBV28 to TRBJ1-1; D unclear. CDR3 length: 11 residues. The germline V gene has CDR1 MDHEN and CDR2 SYDVKM. The V end was cut by 0 bases, the J end by 11 bases, with 7 bases between. CDR3 in DNA: TGTGCCAGCAGTTTATGGCGGAGGGCTTTCTTT. Translated: CASSLWRRAFF.

This clonotype was seen repeatedly, ten times or more. This chain links TRBV6-1 with TRBJ1-1; TRBD1 is a possible D gene (6 bases). Per germline, CDR1 MNHNS and CDR2 SASEGT. This CDR3 has 14 residues. V was pared by 8 bases and J by 2 bases, with 15 bases between. In DNA, the CDR3 is TGTGCCAGCGGCAGGGGAATGGGAAACACTGAAGCTTTCTTT. Residues: CASGRGMGNTEAFF.

This clonotype was detected many times. The gene calls are TRBV7-9 and TRBJ2-1; TRBD2 matches 13 bases. V gave up 5 bases and J gave up 9 bases; unmatched junction bases: 7. In germline, CDR1 is SEHNR, CDR2 FQNEAQ (reference sequence). The CDR3 length is 15 residues. The DNA for the CDR3 is TGTGCCAGCAGCGCAACTAGCGGGAGGGCCTTTGAGCAGTTCTTC. Protein: CASSATSGRAFEQFF.

This clonotype was found many times. The J gene is TRBJ2-3, the V gene TRBV5-1; D possibly corresponds to TRBD1 (6 bases). This CDR3 spans 16 amino acids. With 4 bases removed from V and 5 bases from J, the gap between germline ends came to 20 bases. CDR1 SGHRS and CDR2 YFSETQ come from the germline V gene. CDR3 DNA sequence: TGCGCCAGCAGCATACAGGGCCGAATTGGGGGAGATACGCAGTATTTT. Its protein product is CASSIQGRIGGDTQYF.

The V gene is TRBV13, the J gene TRBJ1-5; 8 positions agree with TRBD1. From germline, CDR1 is PRHDT and CDR2 FYEKMQ (reference sequence). There are 13 residues in the CDR3. Trimming took 5 bases from V and 6 from J; bases not matched to a gene: 3. CDR3 loop: CASSQQGGQPQHF. In DNA form, the CDR3 reads TGTGCCAGCAGCCAACAGGGGGGTCAGCCCCAGCATTTT.

This clonotype was found many times. The chain links TRBV16 to TRBJ1-1; no clear D. Germline-derived CDR1 and CDR2 are KGHSY and FQNENV. Trimming cost V 2 bases and J 1 base, with 5 bases left between them. The CDR3 has 13 residues. CDR3 amino acids: CASSQAENTEAFF. In DNA, the CDR3 is TGTGCCAGCAGCCAAGCCGAGAACACTGAAGCTTTCTTT.

CDR3 loop: CSARHGTRQETQYF. CDR3 DNA sequence: TGCAGTGCTAGGCATGGGACAAGACAAGAGACCCAGTACTTC. The rearrangement uses TRBV20-1 and TRBJ2-5; TRBD1 is a possible D gene (6 bases). Germline assignment: CDR1 DFQATT and CDR2 SNEGSKA (reference sequence). Trimming left V 3 bases short and J 2 bases short, with 13 bases between. The CDR3 sequence is 14 residues long.

The chain carries TRBV6-6 and TRBJ2-3, with D perhaps matching TRBD2 (6 bases). CDR1 is MNHNY and CDR2 is SVGAGI in the germline V gene (reference sequence). V was trimmed by 6 bases and J by 0 bases, leaving 10 bases between them. The CDR3 spans 14 residues. The CDR3 DNA reads as TGTGCCAGCAGGGCGGGACTGAGCACAGATACGCAGTATTTT. Protein product: CASRAGLSTDTQYF.

This clonotype was found many times. The V gene is TRBV7-6, the J gene TRBJ2-7; TRBD2 matches at 9 bases. The trim removed 7 bases at V and 7 bases at J, leaving 17 bases unmatched. CDR1 and CDR2 from the germline V gene are SGHVS and FNYEAQ. CDR3 length equals 16 residues. CDR3 nucleotides: TGTGCCAGCACTGGGATTGTCGGGACTAGCTTGAGGGAGCAGTACTTC. Encoded protein: CASTGIVGTSLREQYF.

This clonotype has at least ten counts. The chain is built from TRBV5-5 and TRBJ2-3; D uncertain. The V and J ends lost 0 bases and 2 bases respectively, with 7 bases between them. In germline, CDR1 is SGHKS, CDR2 YYEKEE (reference sequence). This CDR3 has 14 residues. CDR3 coding DNA: TGTGCCAGCAGCTTGGAGGGCCACACAGATACGCAGTATTTT. Translated, it gives CASSLEGHTDTQYF.

The chain couples TRBV9 to TRBJ2-7, with a tentative D call TRBD2 (6 bases). The CDR3 is made up of 14 amino acids. Trimming removed 1 base at V and 5 bases at J, with 13 bases between. The V gene's germline CDR1 is SGDLS and CDR2 YYNGEE. The CDR3 DNA reads as TGTGCCAGCAGCGTATATTCGGTAGCGGACGAGCAGTACTTC. It is translated as CASSVYSVADEQYF.

This clonotype was observed at least ten times. The chain is built from TRBV28 and TRBJ2-7; possible D gene TRBD2, 6 bases. The V end lost 7 bases, the J end lost 5 bases, and 24 bases lay between the germline ends. This CDR3 is built from 16 residues. Per the germline V gene, CDR1 is MDHEN and CDR2 is SYDVKM. The CDR3 here is CASKLSLGGRPDEQYF. The CDR3 bases are TGTGCCAGCAAACTAAGTCTTGGGGGGAGGCCGGACGAGCAGTACTTC.

This clonotype was found a few times. The rearrangement uses TRBV21-1 and TRBJ2-4; the D call in the table, TRBD2, was not verified against the DNA. TRBV21-1 is a known pseudogene. This CDR3 has 20 amino acids. The CDR3 reads CASSLRGGDPRDLAKNIQYF. Written as DNA, the CDR3 is TGTGCCAGCAGCCTCCGCGGGGGGGATCCGAGGGACCTAGCCAAAAACATTCAGTACTTC.

V usage is TRBV28 and J usage is TRBJ2-3, with 11 bases fitting TRBD2. Germline values: CDR1 MDHEN, CDR2 SYDVKM. CDR3 length equals 16 residues. Trimming took 4 bases from V and 0 from J; bases not matched to a gene: 3. The CDR3 is CASSSWTSGSTDTQYF. The CDR3 nucleotides read TGTGCCAGCAGTTCCTGGACTAGCGGGAGCACAGATACGCAGTATTTT.

This clonotype was seen repeatedly, ten times or more. The rearrangement uses TRBV6-5 and TRBJ1-4; D not resolved. The V end was cut by 6 bases, the J end by 6 bases, with 11 bases between. The germline V gene encodes CDR1 MNHEY and CDR2 SVGAGI. The CDR3 runs 13 residues. CDR3 nucleotides: TGTGCCAGCAGCCCGGACCGCTATGAAAAACTGTTTTTT. Translation gives CASSPDRYEKLFF.

CDR3 in amino acids: CASSSPVLSGANVLTF. CDR3 bases: TGTGCCAGCAGCTCCCCGGTCCTTTCGGGGGCCAACGTCCTGACTTTC. The chain joins TRBV3-1 to TRBJ2-6; the D is unclear. V was cut by 5 bases and J by 4 bases, with 15 bases left in between. Germline V gene sequence: CDR1 LGHDT, CDR2 YNNKEL (reference sequence). CDR3 size: 16 residues.

Points on this clonotype: A much more abundant neighbour one base away suggests this may be a read error. The conserved closing phenylalanine or tryptophan is absent in this CDR3, likely reflecting a read error. Because the CDR3's place on the DNA is in doubt, the DNA is left out and the CDR3 is given as listed by TCRdb. This rearrangement joins TRBV12-2 to TRBJ1-6; TRBD1 is the table's D call, not checked against the DNA. TRBV12-2 is a recognized pseudogene. The CDR3 is 18 amino acids long, termini counted. The CDR3: CASRPEGPVGFRNSPLHL.

Many counts were recorded for this clonotype. The chain recombines TRBV4-3 with TRBJ2-1; no clear D. Germline V gene data show CDR1 as LGHNA and CDR2 as YSLEER. The V end was cut by 1 base, the J end by 2 bases, with 9 bases between. The CDR3 extends over 15 amino acids. The CDR3 loop reads CASSQARRTYNEQFF. As DNA, the CDR3 is TGCGCCAGCAGCCAAGCCAGGCGTACCTACAATGAGCAGTTCTTC.

This clonotype was picked up a small number of times. J is TRBJ2-3 and V is TRBV28; the D gene is possibly TRBD2 (5 bases). V dropped 5 bases and J dropped 10 bases, with 22 bases sitting between them. The germline V gene encodes CDR1 MDHEN and CDR2 SYDVKM. This CDR3 is 15 amino acids long. In DNA, the CDR3 is TGTGCCAGCAGTCCAGACCTCGCGACCTTCGGGGCGCAGTATTTT. Its protein product is CASSPDLATFGAQYF.

This clonotype was recorded many times. The chain uses TRBV7-2 and TRBJ2-3; tentative D call: TRBD2 (5 bases). V was clipped by 0 bases and J by 1 base, with 5 bases between them. Germline V gene lookup returns CDR1 SGHTA and CDR2 FQGNSA. The CDR3 is 14 amino acids. The CDR3 region is CASSLAGGTDTQYF. DNA of the CDR3: TGTGCCAGCAGCTTAGCGGGAGGCACAGATACGCAGTATTTT.

This clonotype was seen a few times. The CDR3 is CASSSRLAGVRTDTQYF. For the CDR3, the DNA is TGTGCCAGCAGCTCCCGGCTAGCGGGAGTGCGCACAGATACGCAGTATTTT. The chain links TRBV7-9 to TRBJ2-3; 10 positions agree with TRBD2. The CDR3 has 17 amino acids. Germline lookup yields CDR1 SEHNR and CDR2 FQNEAQ (reference sequence). V lost 4 bases and J lost 1; bases outside the gene matches: 8.

This chain links TRBV6-1 with TRBJ1-6; 8 bases are shared with TRBD1. The CDR3 runs to 15 residues. Looked up from germline, CDR1 is MNHNS and CDR2 is SASEGT. V gave up 4 bases and J gave up 5 bases; unmatched junction bases: 4. The CDR3 protein is CASSVTGADNSPLHF. The CDR3 coding sequence is TGTGCCAGCAGTGTGACAGGGGCTGATAATTCACCCCTCCACTTT.

This clonotype was seen ten or more times. V usage is TRBV20-1 and J usage is TRBJ1-5, with no clear D. This CDR3 spans 14 amino acids. Trimming shortened V by 0 bases and J by 1 base, and 7 bases separated the two germline ends. Germline CDR1 DFQATT, CDR2 SNEGSKA (reference sequence). The CDR3 DNA sequence: TGCAGTGCTAGAGATCCTGGGAGCAATCAGCCCCAGCATTTT. It encodes CSARDPGSNQPQHF.

Comment on this clonotype: With a much larger clone just one base away, this may be a read error. The genes are TRBV12-3 or TRBV12-4 and TRBJ2-1; TRBD2 agrees at 12 bases. The junction had 4 bases not matched to a gene; V was cut back by 5 bases and J by 5 bases. The CDR3 has 15 residues. This chain's CDR3 is CASSLTSGGHNEQFF. In nucleotides, the CDR3 is TGTGCCAGCAGTCTCACTAGCGGGGGGCACAATGAGCAGTTCTTC.